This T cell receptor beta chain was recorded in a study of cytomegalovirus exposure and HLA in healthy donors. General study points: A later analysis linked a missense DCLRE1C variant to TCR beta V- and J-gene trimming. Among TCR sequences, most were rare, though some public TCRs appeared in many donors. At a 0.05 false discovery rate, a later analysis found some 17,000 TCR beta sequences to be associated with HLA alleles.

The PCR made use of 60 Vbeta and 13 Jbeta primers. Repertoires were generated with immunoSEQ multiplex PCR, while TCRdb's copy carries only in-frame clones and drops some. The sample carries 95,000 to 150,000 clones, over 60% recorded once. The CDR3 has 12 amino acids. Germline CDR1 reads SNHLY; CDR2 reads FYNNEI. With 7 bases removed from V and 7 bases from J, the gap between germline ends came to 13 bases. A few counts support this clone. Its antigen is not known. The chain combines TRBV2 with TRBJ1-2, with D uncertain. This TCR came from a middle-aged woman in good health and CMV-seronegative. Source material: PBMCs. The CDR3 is CASTYWERGYTF. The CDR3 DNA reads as TGTGCCAGCACCTACTGGGAGCGTGGCTACACCTTC.